This T cell receptor (beta chain) was observed in a study of T cell repertoires in cytomegalovirus infection. Study-level background: Indicated by public TCR beta signatures were CMV infection and matching HLA type. Study-level findings and limits: CMV-specific HLA-C-restricted TCR beta clonotypes dominated the ex vivo response.

One entry per CDR3 protein results from TCRdb running MiXCR on the reads. The table lists about 920,000 distinct CDR3 sequences, around 32% of them singletons, with about 14% in the top ten. As regards this clonotype: The antigen is not known.

CDR1 is SEHNR, CDR2 FQNEAQ, per germline (reference sequence). The V and J ends lost 8 bases and 5 bases, in that order; junction bases with no gene match: 10. The CDR3 is 15 residues long. This material consisted of cultured CD8+ T cells from PBMCs, taken from culture after CMV antigen stimulation. This clonotype was sampled from a human donor in good health (CMV status not recorded). Some clones in this sample may be carry-over from other donors' samples. The chain has TRBV7-9 and TRBJ2-1; 9 bases line up with TRBD1. CDR3 sequence: CASFYNRGLHNEQFF. Here the CDR3 DNA reads TGTGCCAGCTTCTACAACAGGGGGCTGCACAATGAGCAGTTCTTC.